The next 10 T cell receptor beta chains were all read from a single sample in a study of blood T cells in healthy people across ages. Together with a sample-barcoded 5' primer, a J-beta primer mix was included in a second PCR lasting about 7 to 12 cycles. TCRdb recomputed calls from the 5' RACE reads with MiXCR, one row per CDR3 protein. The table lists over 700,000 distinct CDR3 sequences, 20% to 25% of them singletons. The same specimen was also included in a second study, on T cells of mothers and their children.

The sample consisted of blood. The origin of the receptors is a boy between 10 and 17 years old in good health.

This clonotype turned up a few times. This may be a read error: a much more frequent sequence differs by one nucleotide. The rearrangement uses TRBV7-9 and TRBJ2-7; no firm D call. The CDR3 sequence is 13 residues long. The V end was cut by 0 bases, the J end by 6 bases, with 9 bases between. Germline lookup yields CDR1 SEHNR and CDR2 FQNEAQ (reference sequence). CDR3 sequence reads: CASSLAFNCEQYF. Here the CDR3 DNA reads TGTGCCAGCAGCTTAGCCTTCAACTGCGAGCAGTACTTC.

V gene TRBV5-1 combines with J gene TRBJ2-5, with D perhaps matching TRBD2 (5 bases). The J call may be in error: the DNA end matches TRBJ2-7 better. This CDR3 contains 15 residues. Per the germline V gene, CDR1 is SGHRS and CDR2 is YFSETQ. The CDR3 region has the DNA TGCGCCAGCAGCCCGTCGGACTTCCATTCCTACGAGCAGTACTTC. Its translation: CASSPSDFHSYEQYF.

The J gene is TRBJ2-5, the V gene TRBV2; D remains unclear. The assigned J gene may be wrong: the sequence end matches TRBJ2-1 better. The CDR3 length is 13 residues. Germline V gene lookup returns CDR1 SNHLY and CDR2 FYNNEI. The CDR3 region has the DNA TGTGCCAGCGAAGGAGTTATGTTGAATGAGCAGTTCTTC. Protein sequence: CASEGVMLNEQFF.

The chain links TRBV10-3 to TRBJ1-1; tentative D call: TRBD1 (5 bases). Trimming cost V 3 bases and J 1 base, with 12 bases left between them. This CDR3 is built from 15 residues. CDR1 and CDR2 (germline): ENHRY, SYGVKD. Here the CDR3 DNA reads TGTGCCATCAGTGAATTGTGGGACTCGAACACTGAAGCTTTCTTT. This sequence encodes CAISELWDSNTEAFF.

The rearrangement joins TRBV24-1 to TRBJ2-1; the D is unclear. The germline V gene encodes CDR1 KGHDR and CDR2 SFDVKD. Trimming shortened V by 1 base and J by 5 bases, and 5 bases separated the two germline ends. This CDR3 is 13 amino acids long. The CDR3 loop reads CATSDLFHNEQFF. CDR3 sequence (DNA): TGTGCCACCAGTGATTTATTTCACAATGAGCAGTTCTTC.

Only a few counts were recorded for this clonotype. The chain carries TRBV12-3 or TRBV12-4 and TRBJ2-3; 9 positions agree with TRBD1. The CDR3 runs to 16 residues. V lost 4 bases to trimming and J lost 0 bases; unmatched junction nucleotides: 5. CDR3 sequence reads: CASSWGTGFSTDTQYF. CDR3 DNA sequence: TGTGCCAGCAGTTGGGGGACAGGGTTTAGCACAGATACGCAGTATTTT.

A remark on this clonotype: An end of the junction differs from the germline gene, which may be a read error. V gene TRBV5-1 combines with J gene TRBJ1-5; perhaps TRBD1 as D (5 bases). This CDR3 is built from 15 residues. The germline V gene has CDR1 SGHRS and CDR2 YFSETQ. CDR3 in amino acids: CASSLAGNSSQPQHF. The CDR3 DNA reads TGCGCCAGCAGCTTGGCAGGGAATAGCAGTCAGCCCCAGCATTTT.

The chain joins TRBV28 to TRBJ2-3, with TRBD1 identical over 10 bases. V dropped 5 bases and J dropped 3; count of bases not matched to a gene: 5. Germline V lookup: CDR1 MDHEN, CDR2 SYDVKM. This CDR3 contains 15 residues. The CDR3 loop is CASSIPGQGTDTQYF. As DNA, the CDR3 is TGTGCCAGCAGTATCCCGGGACAGGGGACAGATACGCAGTATTTT.

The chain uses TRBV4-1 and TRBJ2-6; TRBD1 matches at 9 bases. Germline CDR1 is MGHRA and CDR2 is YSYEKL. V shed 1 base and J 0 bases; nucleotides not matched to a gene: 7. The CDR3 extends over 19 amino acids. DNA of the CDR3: TGCGCCAGCAGCCAAGGGGGACAGGGCCTTCCCTCTGGGGCCAACGTCCTGACTTTC. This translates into CASSQGGQGLPSGANVLTF.

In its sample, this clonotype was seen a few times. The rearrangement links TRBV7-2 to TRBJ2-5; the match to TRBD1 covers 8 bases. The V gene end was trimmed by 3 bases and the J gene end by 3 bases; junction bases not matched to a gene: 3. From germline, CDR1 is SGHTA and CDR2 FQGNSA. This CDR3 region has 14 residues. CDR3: CASSFRTGKETQYF. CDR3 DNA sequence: TGTGCCAGCAGCTTCCGGACAGGGAAAGAGACCCAGTACTTC.